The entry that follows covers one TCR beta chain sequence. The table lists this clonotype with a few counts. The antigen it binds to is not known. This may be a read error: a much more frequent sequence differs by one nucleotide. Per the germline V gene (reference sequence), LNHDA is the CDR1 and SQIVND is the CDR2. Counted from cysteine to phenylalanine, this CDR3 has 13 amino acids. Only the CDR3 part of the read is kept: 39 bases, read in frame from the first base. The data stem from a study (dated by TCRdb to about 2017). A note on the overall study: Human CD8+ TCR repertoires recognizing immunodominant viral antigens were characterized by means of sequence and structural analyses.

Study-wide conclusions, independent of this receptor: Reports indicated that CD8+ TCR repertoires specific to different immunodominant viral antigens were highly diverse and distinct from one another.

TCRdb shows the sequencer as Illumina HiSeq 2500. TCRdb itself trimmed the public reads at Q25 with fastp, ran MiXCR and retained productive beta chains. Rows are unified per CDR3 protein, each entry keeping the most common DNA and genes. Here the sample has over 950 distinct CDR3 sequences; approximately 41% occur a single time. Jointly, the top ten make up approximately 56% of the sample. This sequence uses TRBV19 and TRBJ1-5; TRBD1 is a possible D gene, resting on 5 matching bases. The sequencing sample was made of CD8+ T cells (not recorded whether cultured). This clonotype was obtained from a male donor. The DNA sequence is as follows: TGTGCCAGTAGTGTCTTTGGGGGTCAGCCCCAGAATTTT. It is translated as CASSVFGGQPQNF.